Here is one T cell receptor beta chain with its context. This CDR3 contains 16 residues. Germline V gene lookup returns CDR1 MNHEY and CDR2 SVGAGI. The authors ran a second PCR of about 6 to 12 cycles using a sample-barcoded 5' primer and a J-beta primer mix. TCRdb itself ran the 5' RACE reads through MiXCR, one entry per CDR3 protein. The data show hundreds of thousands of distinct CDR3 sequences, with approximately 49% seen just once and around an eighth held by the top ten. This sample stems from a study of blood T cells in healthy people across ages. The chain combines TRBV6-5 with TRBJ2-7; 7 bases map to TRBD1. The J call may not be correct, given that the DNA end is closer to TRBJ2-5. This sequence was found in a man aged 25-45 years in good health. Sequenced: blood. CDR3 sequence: CASSPDRQGAEETQYF. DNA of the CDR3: TGTGCCAGCAGTCCGGACCGACAGGGAGCGGAAGAGACCCAGTACTTC.